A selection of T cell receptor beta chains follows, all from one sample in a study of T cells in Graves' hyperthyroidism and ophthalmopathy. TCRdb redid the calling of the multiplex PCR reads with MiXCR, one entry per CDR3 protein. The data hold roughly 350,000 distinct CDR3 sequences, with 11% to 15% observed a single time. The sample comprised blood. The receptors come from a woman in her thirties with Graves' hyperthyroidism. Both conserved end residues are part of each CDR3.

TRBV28	CASSPRYSPLHF
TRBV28	CASSFVLREKLFF
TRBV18	CASSLDRRNEQFF
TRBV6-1	CASIPGRLGNQPQHF
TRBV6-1	CASSESLGPYEQYF
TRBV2	CASRRNNEQYF
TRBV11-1	CASSFGSASYEQYF
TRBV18	CASSPPDSLRTEAFF
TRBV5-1	CASSLRTGDYTGELFF
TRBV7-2	CASGQSRDEQFF
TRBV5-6	CASSLAPTGANYGYTF
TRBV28	CASSFPRYGGGGSTDTQYF
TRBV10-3	CAAATGDTGELFF
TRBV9	CASSVSPREDIQYF
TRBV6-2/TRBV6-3	CASNSRPGQGNQPQHF
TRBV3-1	CASSQRSLGGTVGGELFF
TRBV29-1	CSMTSGSAYEQYF
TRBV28	CASSRWSATNEKLFF
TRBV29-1	CSSTSGKTGELFF
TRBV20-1	CSAPPLGLELYEQYF
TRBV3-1	CASSLKLAGTQYF
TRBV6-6	CASSYRGAKDTQYF
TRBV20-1	CSARPLGRSGNTIYF
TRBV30	CAFSLGTDTQYF
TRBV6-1	CASSEGLPNYGYTF
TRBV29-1	CSVETDSRETQYF
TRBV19	CASSMWPGEQYF
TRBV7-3	CASSLTGVGQETQYF
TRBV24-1	CATSDSGTRDGYTF
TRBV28	CGSSLNLAYGYTF
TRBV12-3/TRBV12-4	CASSLGGRPLRNEQFF
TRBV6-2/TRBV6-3	CASSWTSDTGELFF
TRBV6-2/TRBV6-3	CASSYKWRGGDEQYF
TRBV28	CASNRAGNTIYF
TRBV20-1	CSASDTSGPQETQYF
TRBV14	CASSQEDFTGELFF
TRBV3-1	CASSQEGLGNYEQYF
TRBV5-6	CASSLAGWGTSGSYEQYF
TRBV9	CASSVDAGEQYF
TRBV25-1	CASSDGQGTYGYTF
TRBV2	CARLGQINYGYTF
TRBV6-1	CASSERWIVTEAFF
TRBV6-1	CASSVPGGFAEQYF
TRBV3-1	CASSQDQGTGYEQYF
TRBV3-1	CASSQDSNEQYF
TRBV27	CASSPFFMGSSYEQYF
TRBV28	CASSSQGRGSNQPQHF
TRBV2	CATANNRGGYNEQFF
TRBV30	CAWSAPGLVNYGYTF
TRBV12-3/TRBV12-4	CASGGGGYEQYF
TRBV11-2	CASSSPPSNEQFF
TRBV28	CASSRPSVGGQPQHF
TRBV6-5	CASSYWLAGGYEQYF
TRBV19	CASRAGYSGANVLTF
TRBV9	CASSVGLTSGPYNEQFF
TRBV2	CASREREVAEAFF
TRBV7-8	CASSETGYNEQFF